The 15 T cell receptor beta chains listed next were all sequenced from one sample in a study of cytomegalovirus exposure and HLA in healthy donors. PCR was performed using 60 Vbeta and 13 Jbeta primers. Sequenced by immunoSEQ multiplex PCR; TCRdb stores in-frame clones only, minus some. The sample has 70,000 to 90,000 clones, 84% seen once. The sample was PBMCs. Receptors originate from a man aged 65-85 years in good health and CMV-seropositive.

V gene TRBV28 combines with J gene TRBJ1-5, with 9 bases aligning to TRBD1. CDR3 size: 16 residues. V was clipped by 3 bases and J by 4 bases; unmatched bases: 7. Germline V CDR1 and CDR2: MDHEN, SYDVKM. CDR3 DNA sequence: TGTGCCAGCAGTTTTTCGTCCGGGACAGGGAATCAGCCCCAGCATTTT. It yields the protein CASSFSSGTGNQPQHF.

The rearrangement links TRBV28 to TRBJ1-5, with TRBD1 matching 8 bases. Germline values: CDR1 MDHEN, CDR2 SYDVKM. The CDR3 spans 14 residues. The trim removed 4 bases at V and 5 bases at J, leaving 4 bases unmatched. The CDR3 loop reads CASSSLQGDQPQHF. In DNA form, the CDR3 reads TGTGCCAGCAGTTCCCTACAGGGGGATCAGCCCCAGCATTTT.

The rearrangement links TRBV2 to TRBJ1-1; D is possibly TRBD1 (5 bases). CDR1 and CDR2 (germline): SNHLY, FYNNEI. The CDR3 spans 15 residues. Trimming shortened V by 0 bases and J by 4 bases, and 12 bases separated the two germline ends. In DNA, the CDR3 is TGTGCCAGCAGTGAAGCTCCGGGGGGGGTCACTGAAGCTTTCTTT. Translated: CASSEAPGGVTEAFF.

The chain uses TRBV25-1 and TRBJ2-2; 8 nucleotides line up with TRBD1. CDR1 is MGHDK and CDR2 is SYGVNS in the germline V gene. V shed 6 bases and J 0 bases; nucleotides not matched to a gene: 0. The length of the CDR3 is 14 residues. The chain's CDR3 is CASRGQANTGELFF. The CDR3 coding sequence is TGTGCCAGCAGGGGACAGGCGAACACCGGGGAGCTGTTTTTT.

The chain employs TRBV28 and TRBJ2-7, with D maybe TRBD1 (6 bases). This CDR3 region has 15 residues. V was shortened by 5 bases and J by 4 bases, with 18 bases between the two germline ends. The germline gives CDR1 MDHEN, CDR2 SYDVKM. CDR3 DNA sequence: TGTGCCAGCAGTCCATACAGGGTAGCCCCTTACGAGCAGTACTTC. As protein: CASSPYRVAPYEQYF.

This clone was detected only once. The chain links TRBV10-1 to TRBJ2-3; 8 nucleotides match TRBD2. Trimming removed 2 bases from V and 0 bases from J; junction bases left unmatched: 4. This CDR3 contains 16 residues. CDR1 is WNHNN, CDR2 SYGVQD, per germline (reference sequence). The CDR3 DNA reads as TGCGCCAGCAGTGAGAGTAGCGGGACTAGCACAGATACGCAGTATTTT. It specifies CASSESSGTSTDTQYF.

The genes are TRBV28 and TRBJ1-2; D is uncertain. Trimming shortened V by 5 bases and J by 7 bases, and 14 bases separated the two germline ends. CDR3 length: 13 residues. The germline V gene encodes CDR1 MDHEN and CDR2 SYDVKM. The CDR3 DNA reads TGTGCCAGCAGTGACACACCCGGGATTGGCTACACCTTC. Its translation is CASSDTPGIGYTF.

The CDR3 is CASTEANTEAFF. In nucleotides, the CDR3 is TGTGCCAGCACAGAGGCGAACACTGAAGCTTTCTTT. V and J are TRBV7-9 and TRBJ1-1; the D is unclear. V was clipped by 7 bases and J by 1 base, with 7 bases between them. Germline loops: CDR1 SEHNR, CDR2 FQNEAQ (reference sequence). The CDR3 loop spans 12 amino acids.

The CDR3 bases are TGCGCCAGCAGCTTGGCCGGGACAGGGGGCGATCAGCCCCAGCATTTT. It yields the protein CASSLAGTGGDQPQHF. The chain employs TRBV5-1 and TRBJ1-5; TRBD1 matches 12 bases. The length of the CDR3 is 16 residues. The V segment lost 0 bases and the J segment 5 bases; nucleotides outside the gene matches: 3. CDR1 is SGHRS, CDR2 YFSETQ, per germline.

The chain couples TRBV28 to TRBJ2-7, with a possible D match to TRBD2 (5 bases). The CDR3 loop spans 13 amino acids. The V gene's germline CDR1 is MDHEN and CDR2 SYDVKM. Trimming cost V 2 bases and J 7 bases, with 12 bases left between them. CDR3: CASSLKGPGEQYF. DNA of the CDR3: TGTGCCAGCAGTTTAAAGGGTCCGGGGGAGCAGTACTTC.

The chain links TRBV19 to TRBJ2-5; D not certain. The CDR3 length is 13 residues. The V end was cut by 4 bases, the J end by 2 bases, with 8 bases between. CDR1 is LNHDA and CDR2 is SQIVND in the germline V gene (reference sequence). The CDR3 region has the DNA TGTGCCAGTAGTAGGGCTGATCAAGAGACCCAGTACTTC. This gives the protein CASSRADQETQYF. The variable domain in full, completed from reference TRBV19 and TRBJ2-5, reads DGGITQSPKYLFRKEGQNVTLSCEQNLNHDAMYWYRQDPGQGLRLIYYSQIVNDFQKGDIAEGYSVSREKKESFPLTVTSAQKNPTAFYLCASSRADQETQYFGPGTRLLVL.

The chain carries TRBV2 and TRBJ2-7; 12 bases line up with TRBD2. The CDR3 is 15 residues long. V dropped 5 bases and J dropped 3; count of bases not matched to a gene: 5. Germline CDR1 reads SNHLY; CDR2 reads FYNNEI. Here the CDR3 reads CASSTTSGGLYEQYF. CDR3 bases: TGTGCCAGCAGTACTACTAGCGGGGGGCTCTACGAGCAGTACTTC.

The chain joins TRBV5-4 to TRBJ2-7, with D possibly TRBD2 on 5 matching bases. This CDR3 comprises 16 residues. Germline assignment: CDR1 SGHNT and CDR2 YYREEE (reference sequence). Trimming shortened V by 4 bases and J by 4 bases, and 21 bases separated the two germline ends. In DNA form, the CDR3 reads TGTGCCAGCAGCCCGGGTGCGGATGCCGGGGTGTACGAGCAGTACTTC. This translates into CASSPGADAGVYEQYF.

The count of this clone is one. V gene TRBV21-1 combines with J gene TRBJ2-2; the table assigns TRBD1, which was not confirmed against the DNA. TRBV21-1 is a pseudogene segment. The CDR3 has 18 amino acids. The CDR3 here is CASSRRDRGLVYTGELFF. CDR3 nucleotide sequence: TGTGCCAGCAGTAGGCGGGACAGAGGACTCGTTTACACCGGGGAGCTGTTTTTT.

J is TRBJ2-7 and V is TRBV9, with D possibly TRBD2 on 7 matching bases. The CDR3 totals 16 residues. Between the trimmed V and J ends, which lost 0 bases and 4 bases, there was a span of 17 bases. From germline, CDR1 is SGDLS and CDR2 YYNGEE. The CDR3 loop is CASSVGRGGGGYEQYF. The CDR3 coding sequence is TGTGCCAGCAGCGTAGGTAGAGGGGGGGGCGGGTACGAGCAGTACTTC.